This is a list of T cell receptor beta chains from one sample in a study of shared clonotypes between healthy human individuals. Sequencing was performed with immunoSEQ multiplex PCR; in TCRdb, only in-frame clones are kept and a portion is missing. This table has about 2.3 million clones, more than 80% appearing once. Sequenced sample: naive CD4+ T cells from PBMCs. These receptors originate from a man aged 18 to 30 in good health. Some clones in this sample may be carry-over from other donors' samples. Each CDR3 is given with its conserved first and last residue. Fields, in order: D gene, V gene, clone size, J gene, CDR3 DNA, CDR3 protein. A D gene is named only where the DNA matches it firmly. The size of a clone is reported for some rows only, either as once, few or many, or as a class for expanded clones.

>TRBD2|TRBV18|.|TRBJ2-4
TGTGCCAGCTCAAGCGGGACTAGCGGAAGGGACATTCAGTACTTC
CASSSGTSGRDIQYF
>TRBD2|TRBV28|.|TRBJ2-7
TGTGCCAGCAGTCCCAGCGGGAGAGGATACGAGCAGTACTTC
CASSPSGRGYEQYF
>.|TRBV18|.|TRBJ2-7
TGTGCCAGCTCACCAGGGTACGAGCAGTACTTC
CASSPGYEQYF
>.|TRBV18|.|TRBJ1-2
TGTGCCAGCTCACCACAAGCCGAGACATCTAACTATGGCTACACCTTC
CASSPQAETSNYGYTF
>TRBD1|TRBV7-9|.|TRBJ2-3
TGTGCCAGCAGCTTAAGGGGACAGGGCCACACAGATACGCAGTATTTT
CASSLRGQGHTDTQYF
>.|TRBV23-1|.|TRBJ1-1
TGCGCCAGCGGCCGGAGGGGACCTGGGAACACTGAAGCTTTCTTT
CASGRRGPGNTEAFF
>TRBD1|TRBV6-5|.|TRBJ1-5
TGTGCCAGCAGTGAAAGACAGGGAGATCAGCCCCAGCATTTT
CASSERQGDQPQHF
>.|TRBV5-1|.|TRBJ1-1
TGCGCCAGCAGCACCCAACAGGGCTCTGAAGCTTTCTTT
CASSTQQGSEAFF
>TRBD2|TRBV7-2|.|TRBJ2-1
TGTGCCAGCAGCTTGACGGGAGGGAATGAGCAGTTCTTC
CASSLTGGNEQFF
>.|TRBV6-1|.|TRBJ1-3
TGTGCCAGCAGTGAAATGGATCGAGGGACCATATATTTT
CASSEMDRGTIYF
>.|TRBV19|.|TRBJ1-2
TGTGCCAGTACCGGGACCGTCCCAGGCGGCTACACCTTC
CASTGTVPGGYTF
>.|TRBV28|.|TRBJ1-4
TGTGCCAGCAGGCAGGGATTTGCAACTAATGAAAAACTGTTTTTT
CASRQGFATNEKLFF
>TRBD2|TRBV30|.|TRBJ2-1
TGTGCCTGGCAAACTAGCGGGATACGCAATGAGCAGTTCTTC
CAWQTSGIRNEQFF
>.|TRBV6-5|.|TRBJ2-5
TGTGCCAGCAGTTCTTCCAGGGGTAGAGTCCAAGAGACCCAGTACTTC
CASSSSRGRVQETQYF
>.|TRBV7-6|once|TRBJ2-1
TGTGCCAGCAGCTTAGGCGTACACAATGAGCAGTTCTTC
CASSLGVHNEQFF
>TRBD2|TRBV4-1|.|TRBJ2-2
TGCGCCAGCAGCCAATTCCTCTTGGGAGCGGGAGTTCGTACCGGGGAGCTGTTTTTT
CASSQFLLGAGVRTGELFF
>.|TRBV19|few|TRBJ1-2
TGTGCCAGTAGTATTCCGTCTGAGGGAAACTATGGCTACACCTTC
CASSIPSEGNYGYTF
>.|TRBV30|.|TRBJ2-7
TGTGCCTGGGGCAGGAGGGGTAGCTCCTACGAGCAGTACTTC
CAWGRRGSSYEQYF
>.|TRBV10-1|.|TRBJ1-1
TGCGCCAGCAGTAAGACAGGCGGGTCGAACACTGAAGCTTTCTTT
CASSKTGGSNTEAFF
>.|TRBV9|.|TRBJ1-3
TGTGCCAGCAGCGTTCGGGGAACTGCTGGAAACACCATATATTTT
CASSVRGTAGNTIYF
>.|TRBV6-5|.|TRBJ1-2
TGTGCCAGCAGTATAAACAGGCGATTCTATGGCTACACCTTC
CASSINRRFYGYTF
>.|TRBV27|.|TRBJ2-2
TGTGCCAGCAGGCACACCGGGGAGCTGTTTTTT
CASRHTGELFF
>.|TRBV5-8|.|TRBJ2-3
TGTGCCAGCAGCTTGGCTGGCACAGATACGCAGTATTTT
CASSLAGTDTQYF
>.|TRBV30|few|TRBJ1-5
TGTGCCTGGAGTGGTCCTCAGGGTTCCCAGCATTTT
CAWSGPQGSQHF
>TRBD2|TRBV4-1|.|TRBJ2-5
TGCGCCAGCAGCCCTAGCGGGAGAGAGACCCAGTACTTC
CASSPSGRETQYF
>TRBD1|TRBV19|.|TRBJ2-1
TGTGCCAGTAGTATCCGCCCCCAGGGGGCAAGTCGTGAGCAGTTCTTC
CASSIRPQGASREQFF
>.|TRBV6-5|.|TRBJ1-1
TGTGCCAGCAGTTACCGGCAGACGAACACTGAAGCTTTCTTT
CASSYRQTNTEAFF
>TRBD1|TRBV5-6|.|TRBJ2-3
TGTGCCAGCAGCTCCCTTCCCGGCAGACAGGGATATACGCAGTATTTT
CASSSLPGRQGYTQYF
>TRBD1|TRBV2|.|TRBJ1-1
TGTGCCAGCAGGACCAGACAGGGTCTGAGGAACACTGAAGCTTTCTTT
CASRTRQGLRNTEAFF
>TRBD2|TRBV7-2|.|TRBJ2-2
TGTGCCAGCAGCTTAGTCAGCGGGAGGATCGTTAACACCGGGGAGCTGTTTTTT
CASSLVSGRIVNTGELFF
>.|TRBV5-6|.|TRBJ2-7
TGTGCCAGCAGCCGGTGGGGAGTGTACGAGCAGTACTTC
CASSRWGVYEQYF